This T cell receptor (beta chain) is drawn from a study of cytotoxic CD8 clonotypes in ibrutinib-treated CLL. Some clones are missing from TCRdb's copy, which holds only in-frame ones; the method was immunoSEQ multiplex PCR. The sample carries approximately 210,000 clones, over 60% recorded once. The sample here was PBMCs, taken after 24 months of ibrutinib treatment. The receptor's source is a human donor with chronic lymphocytic leukemia.

CDR3 region: CAISVGGAYNEQFF. The DNA for the CDR3 is TGTGCCATCAGTGTTGGAGGGGCGTACAATGAGCAGTTCTTC. The genes are TRBV10-3 and TRBJ2-1; D might be TRBD2 (6 bases). Per germline, CDR1 ENHRY and CDR2 SYGVKD. Trimming removed 4 bases from V and 4 bases from J, with 11 bases in between. CDR3 size: 14 residues.